Listed here is a single T cell receptor (beta chain). Its antigen is as yet unknown. The data are from a study of T cells in Graves' hyperthyroidism and ophthalmopathy. Hyperthyroidism was newly diagnosed in patients aged 18 to 65 (duration under 2 months). From germline, CDR1 is LNHDA and CDR2 SQIVND (reference sequence). The CDR3 runs 16 residues. V was pared by 5 bases and J by 1 base, with 17 bases between. RNA transcripts were the template for amplifying TCR beta CDR3 regions. The HTBI primer set was used in a first-round RT-PCR of the TCR CDR3. One entry per CDR3 protein, called by TCRdb with MiXCR from the multiplex PCR reads. Of around 690,000 distinct CDR3 sequences listed, around 16% are singletons. Study results and caveats: Ophthalmopathy got predicted by the model a median about 6.5 months before its onset.

The chain joins TRBV19 to TRBJ1-1; tentative D call: TRBD1 (5 bases). The sequenced sample consisted of blood. The receptor comes from a man aged 50 to 59 with Graves' hyperthyroidism. This CDR3 reads CASSSWRGPRNTEAFF. DNA of the CDR3: TGTGCCAGTAGTTCATGGAGGGGTCCGAGGAACACTGAAGCTTTCTTT.